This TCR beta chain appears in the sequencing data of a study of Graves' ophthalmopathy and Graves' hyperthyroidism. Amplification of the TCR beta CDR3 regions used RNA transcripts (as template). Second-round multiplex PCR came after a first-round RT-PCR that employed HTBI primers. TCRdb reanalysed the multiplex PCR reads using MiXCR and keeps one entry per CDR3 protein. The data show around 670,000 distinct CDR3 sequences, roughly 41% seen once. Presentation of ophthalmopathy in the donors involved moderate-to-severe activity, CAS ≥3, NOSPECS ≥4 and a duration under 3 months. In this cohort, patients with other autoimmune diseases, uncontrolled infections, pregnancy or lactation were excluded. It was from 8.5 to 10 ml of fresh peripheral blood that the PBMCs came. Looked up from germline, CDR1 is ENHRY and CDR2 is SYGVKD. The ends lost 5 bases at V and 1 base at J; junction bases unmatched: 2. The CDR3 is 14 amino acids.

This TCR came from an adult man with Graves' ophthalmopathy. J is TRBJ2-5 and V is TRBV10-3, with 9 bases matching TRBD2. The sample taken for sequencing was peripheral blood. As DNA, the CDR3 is TGTGCCATCAGTTGGCGGGAGGGCCAAGAGACCCAGTACTTC. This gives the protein CAISWREGQETQYF.